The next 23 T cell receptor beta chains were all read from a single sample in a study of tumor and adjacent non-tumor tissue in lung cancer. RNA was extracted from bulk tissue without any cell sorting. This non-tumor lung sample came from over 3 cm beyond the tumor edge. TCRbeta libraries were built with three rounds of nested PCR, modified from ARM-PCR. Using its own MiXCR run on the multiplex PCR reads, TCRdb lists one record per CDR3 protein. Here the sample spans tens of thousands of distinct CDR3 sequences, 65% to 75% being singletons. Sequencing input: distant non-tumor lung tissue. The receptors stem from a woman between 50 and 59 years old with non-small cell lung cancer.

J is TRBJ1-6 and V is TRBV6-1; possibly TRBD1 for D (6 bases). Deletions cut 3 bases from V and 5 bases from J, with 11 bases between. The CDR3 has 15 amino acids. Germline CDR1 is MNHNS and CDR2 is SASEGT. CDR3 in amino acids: CASSERGANNSPLHF. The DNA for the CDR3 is TGTGCCAGCAGTGAGCGGGGGGCGAATAATTCACCCCTCCACTTT.

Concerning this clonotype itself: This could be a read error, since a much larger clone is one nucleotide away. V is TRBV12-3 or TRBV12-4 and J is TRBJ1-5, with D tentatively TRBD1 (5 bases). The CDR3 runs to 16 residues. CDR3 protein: CASSPGPRQGNQPLHF. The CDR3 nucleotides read TGTGCCAGCAGCCCTGGACCACGGCAGGGCAATCAGCCCCTGCATTTT.

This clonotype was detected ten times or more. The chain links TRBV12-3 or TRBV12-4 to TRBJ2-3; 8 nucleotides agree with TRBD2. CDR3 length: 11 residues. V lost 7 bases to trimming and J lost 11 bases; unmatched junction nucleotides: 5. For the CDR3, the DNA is TGTGCCAGCACCTCGGGACTAGTGCAGTATTTT. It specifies CASTSGLVQYF.

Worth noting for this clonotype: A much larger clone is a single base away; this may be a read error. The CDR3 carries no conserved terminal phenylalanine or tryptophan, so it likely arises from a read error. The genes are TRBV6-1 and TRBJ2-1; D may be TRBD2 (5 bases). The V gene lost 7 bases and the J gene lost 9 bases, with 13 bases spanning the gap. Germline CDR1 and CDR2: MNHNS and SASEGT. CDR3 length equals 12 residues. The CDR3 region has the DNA TGTGCCAGCACCCTACCCAGCGGTGAGCAGTTCCTC. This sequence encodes CASTLPSGEQFL.

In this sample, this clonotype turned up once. CDR3 DNA: TGCAGCGCTCTTGTTGGGGGAGATTGGGAGACCCAGTACTTC. It translates to CSALVGGDWETQYF. V gene TRBV29-1 combines with J gene TRBJ2-5; D possibly uses TRBD1 or TRBD2 (5 bases each). This CDR3 is built from 14 residues. CDR1 and CDR2 (germline): SQVTM, ANQGSEA. Trimming took off 7 bases at V and 5 bases at J, with 20 bases between the two ends.

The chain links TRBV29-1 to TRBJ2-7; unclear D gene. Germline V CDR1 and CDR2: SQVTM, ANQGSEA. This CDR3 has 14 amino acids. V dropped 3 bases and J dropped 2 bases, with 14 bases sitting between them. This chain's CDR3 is CSVDFDTLPYEQYF. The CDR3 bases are TGCAGCGTTGACTTTGACACGCTTCCCTACGAGCAGTACTTC.

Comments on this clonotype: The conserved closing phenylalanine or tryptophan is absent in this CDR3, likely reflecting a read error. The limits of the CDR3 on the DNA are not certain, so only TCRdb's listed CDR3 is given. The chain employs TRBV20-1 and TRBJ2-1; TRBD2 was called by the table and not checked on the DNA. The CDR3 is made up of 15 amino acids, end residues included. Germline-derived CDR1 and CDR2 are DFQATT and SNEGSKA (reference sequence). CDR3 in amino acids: CSARSPTSDYNEKFS.

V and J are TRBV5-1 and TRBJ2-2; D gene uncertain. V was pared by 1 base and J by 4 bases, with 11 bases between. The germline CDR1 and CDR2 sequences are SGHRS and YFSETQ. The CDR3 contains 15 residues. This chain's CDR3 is CASSLRAGVTGELFF. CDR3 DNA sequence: TGCGCCAGCAGCTTGCGGGCAGGAGTCACCGGGGAGCTGTTTTTT.

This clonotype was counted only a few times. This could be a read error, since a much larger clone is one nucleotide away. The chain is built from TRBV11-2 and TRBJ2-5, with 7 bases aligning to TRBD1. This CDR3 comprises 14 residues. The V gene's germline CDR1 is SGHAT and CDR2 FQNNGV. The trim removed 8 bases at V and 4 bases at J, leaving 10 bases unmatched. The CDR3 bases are TGTGCCAGCGACCTGGGACAGAGGAGAGAGACCCAGTACTTC. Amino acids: CASDLGQRRETQYF. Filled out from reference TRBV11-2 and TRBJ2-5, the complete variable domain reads EAGVAQSPRYKIIEKRQSVAFWCNPISGHATLYWYQQILGQGPKLLIQFQNNGVVDDSQLPKDRFSAERLKGVDSTLKIQPAKLEDSAVYLCASDLGQRRETQYFGPGTRLLVL.

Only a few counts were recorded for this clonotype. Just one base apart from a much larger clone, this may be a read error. As DNA, the CDR3 is TGTGCCATCAATGAGTCGGGGGAGAACAATGAGCAGTTCTTC. Translated: CAINESGENNEQFF. The chain links TRBV10-3 to TRBJ2-1; D may be TRBD2 (6 bases). The germline CDR1 and CDR2 sequences are ENHRY and SYGVKD. The length of the CDR3 is 14 residues.

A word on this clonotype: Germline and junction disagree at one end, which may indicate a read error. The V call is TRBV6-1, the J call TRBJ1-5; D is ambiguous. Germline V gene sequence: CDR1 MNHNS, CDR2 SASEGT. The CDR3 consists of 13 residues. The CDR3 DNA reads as TGTGCCAGCAGTGAAACTTCATATCAGCCTCAGCATTTT. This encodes CASSETSYQPQHF.

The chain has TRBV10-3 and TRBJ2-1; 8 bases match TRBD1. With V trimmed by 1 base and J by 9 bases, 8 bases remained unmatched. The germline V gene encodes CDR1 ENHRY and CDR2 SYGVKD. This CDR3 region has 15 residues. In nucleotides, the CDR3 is TGTGCCATCAGTGAGTGGACAGGGCACGACATTGAGCAGTTCTTC. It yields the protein CAISEWTGHDIEQFF.

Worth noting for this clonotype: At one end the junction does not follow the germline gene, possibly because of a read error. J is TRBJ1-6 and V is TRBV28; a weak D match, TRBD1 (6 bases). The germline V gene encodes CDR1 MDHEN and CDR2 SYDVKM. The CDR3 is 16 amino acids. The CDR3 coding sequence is TGTACCAGCAGTTTTAGTGGGGGCAGGGCTAATTCACCCCTCCACTTT. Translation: CTSSFSGGRANSPLHF.

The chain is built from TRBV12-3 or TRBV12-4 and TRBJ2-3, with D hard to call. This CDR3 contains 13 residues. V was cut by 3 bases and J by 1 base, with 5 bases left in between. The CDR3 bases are TGTGCCAGCAGTTTGGTACGCACAGATACGCAGTATTTT. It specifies CASSLVRTDTQYF.

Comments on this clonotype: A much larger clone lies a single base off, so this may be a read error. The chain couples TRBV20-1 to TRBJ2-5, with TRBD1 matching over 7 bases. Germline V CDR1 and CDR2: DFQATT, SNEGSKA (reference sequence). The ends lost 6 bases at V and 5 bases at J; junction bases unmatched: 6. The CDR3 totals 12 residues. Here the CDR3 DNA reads TGCAGTGCCCAAGACAGGGATGAGACCCAGTACTTC. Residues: CSAQDRDETQYF.

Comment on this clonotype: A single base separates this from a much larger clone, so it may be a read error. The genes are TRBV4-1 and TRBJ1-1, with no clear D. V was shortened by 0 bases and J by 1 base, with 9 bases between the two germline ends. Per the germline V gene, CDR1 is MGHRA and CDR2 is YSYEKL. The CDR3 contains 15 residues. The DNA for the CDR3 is TGCGCCAGCAGCCAAGATCCCACTACGAACACTGAAGCTTTCTTT. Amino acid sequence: CASSQDPTTNTEAFF.

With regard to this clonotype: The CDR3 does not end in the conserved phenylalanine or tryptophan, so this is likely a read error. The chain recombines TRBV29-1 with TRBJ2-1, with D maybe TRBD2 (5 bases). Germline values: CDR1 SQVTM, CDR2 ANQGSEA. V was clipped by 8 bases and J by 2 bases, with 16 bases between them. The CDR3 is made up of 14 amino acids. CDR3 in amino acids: CSIMKRNTYNEQFL. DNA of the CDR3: TGCAGCATTATGAAGCGGAACACCTACAATGAGCAGTTCTTA.

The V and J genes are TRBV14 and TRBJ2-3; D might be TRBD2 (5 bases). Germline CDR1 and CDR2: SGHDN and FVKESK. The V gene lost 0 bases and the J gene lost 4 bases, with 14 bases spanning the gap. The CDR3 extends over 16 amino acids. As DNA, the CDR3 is TGTGCCAGCAGCCAAGAAACTAGAGGGCGTTCAGATACGCAGTATTTT. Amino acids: CASSQETRGRSDTQYF.

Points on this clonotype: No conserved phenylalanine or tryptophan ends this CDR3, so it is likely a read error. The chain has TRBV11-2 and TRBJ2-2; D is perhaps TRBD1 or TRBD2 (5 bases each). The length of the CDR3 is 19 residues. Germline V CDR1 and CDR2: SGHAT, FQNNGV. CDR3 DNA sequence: TGTGCCAGCAGCTTAGACCCGGAGTGGAGCCTACAGAACACCGGGGACCTGTTTCTT. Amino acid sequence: CASSLDPEWSLQNTGDLFL.

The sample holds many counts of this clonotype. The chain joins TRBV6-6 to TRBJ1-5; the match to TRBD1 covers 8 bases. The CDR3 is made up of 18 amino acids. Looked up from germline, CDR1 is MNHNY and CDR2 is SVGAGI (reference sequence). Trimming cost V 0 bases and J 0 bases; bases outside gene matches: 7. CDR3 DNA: TGTGCCAGCAGTTACTCTTCCCGACAGGGGTATAGCAATCAGCCCCAGCATTTT. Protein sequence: CASSYSSRQGYSNQPQHF.

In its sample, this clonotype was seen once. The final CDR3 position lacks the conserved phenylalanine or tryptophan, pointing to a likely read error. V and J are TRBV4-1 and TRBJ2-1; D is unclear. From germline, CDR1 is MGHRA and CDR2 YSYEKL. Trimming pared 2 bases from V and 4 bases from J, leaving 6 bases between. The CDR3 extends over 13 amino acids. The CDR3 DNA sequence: TGCGCCAGCAGCCAAAACGCATACAATGAGCAGTTCTTA. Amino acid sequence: CASSQNAYNEQFL.

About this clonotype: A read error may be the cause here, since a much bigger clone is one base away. CDR3 nucleotides: TGTGCCACCAGAGAATCTAGCGGCTCCGGGGAGCTGTTTTTT. It translates to CATRESSGSGELFF. The genes are TRBV24-1 and TRBJ2-2; 7 bases fit TRBD2. V was clipped by 7 bases and J by 6 bases; unmatched bases: 7. Germline V gene sequence: CDR1 KGHDR, CDR2 SFDVKD. This CDR3 has 14 residues.

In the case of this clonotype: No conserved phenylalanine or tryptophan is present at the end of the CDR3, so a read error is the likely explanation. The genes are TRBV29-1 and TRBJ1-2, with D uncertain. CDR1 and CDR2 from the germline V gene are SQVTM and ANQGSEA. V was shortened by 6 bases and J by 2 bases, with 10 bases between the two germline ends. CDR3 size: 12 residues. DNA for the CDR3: TGCAGCGTCGATGATATCAACTATGGCTACACCTTA. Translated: CSVDDINYGYTL.